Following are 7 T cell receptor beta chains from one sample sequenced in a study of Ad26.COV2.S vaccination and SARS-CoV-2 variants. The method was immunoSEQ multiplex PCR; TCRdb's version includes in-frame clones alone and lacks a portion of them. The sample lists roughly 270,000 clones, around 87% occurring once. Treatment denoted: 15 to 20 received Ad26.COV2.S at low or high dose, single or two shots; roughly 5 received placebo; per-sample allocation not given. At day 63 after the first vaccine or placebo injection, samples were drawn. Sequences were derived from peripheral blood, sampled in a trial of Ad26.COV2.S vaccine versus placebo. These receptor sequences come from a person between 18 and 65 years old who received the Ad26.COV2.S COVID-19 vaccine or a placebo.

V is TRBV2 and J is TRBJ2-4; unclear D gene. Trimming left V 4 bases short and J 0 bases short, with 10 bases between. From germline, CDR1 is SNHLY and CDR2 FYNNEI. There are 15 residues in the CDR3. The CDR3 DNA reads TGTGCCAGCAGTGTTGGCGGAGCAGCCAAAAACATTCAGTACTTC. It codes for CASSVGGAAKNIQYF. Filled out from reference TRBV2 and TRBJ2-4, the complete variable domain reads EPEVTQTPSHQVTQMGQEVILRCVPISNHLYFYWYRQILGQKVEFLVSFYNNEISEKSEIFDDQFSVERPDGSNFTLKIRSTKLEDSAMYFCASSVGGAAKNIQYFGAGTRLSVL.

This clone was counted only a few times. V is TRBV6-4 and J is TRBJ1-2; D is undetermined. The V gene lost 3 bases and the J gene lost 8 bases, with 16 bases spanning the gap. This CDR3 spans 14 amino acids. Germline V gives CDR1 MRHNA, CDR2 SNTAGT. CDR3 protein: CASSDPPSVRGYTF. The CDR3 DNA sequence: TGTGCCAGCAGTGATCCTCCGTCCGTGAGGGGCTACACCTTC.

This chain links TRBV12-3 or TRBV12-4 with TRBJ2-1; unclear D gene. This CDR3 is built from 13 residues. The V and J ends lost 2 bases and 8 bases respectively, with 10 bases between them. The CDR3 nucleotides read TGTGCCAGCAGTTTAAAGGCAACCCATGAGCAGTTCTTC. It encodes CASSLKATHEQFF.

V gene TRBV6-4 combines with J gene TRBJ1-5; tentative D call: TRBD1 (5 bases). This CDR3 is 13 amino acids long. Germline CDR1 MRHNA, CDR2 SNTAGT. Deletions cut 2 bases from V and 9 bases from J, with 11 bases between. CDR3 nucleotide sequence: TGTGCCAGCAGTGACGAGATGGGGGGGCCCCAGCATTTT. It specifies CASSDEMGGPQHF.

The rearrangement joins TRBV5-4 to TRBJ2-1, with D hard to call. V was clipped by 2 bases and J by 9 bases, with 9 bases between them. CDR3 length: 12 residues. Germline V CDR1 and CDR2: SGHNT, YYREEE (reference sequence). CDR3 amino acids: CASSFPVGEQFF. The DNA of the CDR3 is TGTGCCAGCAGCTTTCCCGTGGGTGAGCAGTTCTTC.

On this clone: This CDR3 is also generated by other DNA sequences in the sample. In DNA, the CDR3 is TGTGCCTGTCGGGGCGAATATAATTCACCCCTCCACTTT. As protein: CACRGEYNSPLHF. The rearrangement uses TRBV30 and TRBJ1-6; possibly TRBD1 for D (5 bases). The germline gives CDR1 GTSNPN, CDR2 SVGIG (reference sequence). CDR3 length: 13 residues. Trimming removed 6 bases at V and 4 bases at J, with 10 bases between.

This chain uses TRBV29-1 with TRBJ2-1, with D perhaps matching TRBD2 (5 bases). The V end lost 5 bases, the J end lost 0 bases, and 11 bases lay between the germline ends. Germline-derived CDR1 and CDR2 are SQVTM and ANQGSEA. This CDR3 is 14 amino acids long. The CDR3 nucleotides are TGCAGCGTTAACGACTACCCCTCCTACAATGAGCAGTTCTTC. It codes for CSVNDYPSYNEQFF.